Presented here are 5 T cell receptor beta chains from one specimen sequenced in a study of cytomegalovirus exposure and HLA in healthy donors. This PCR relied on a set of 60 Vbeta primers and 13 Jbeta primers. Sequencing was performed with immunoSEQ multiplex PCR; in TCRdb, only in-frame clones are kept and a portion is missing. The data hold 120,000 or so clones, with 80% observed a single time. The source material was PBMCs. The origin of the receptors is a man aged 30 to 39 in good health and CMV-seronegative.

This sequence joins TRBV29-1 and TRBJ2-7; 9 positions match TRBD2. With V trimmed by 2 bases and J by 5 bases, 10 bases remained unmatched. Germline CDR1 and CDR2: SQVTM and ANQGSEA. The CDR3 runs 15 residues. CDR3 nucleotide sequence: TGCAGCGTTGAAAAGGCGGGAGGGCCCGGCCACGAGCAGTACTTC. Protein product: CSVEKAGGPGHEQYF.

The gene calls are TRBV10-1 and TRBJ2-5; 9 bases match TRBD1. The last part of the DNA fits TRBJ2-7 better; the J call may be wrong. Per the germline V gene, CDR1 is WNHNN and CDR2 is SYGVQD (reference sequence). The CDR3 totals 19 residues. The CDR3 here is CASSESWTGANSTSYEQYF. In DNA, the CDR3 is TGCGCCAGCAGTGAGTCATGGACAGGGGCTAATTCGACATCCTACGAGCAGTACTTC.

The gene calls are TRBV19 and TRBJ1-1; D may be TRBD1 (5 bases). CDR3 length: 14 amino acids. Trimming took 3 bases from V and 6 from J, leaving 14 bases between them. The germline V gene has CDR1 LNHDA and CDR2 SQIVND (reference sequence). CDR3 sequence (DNA): TGTGCCAGTAGTATCGGCCAGGGCTGGGCTGAAGCTTTCTTT. It yields the protein CASSIGQGWAEAFF.

This chain joins TRBV30 and TRBJ1-2; weak D call: TRBD1 (6 bases). V lost 3 bases and J lost 8, with 16 bases in between. This CDR3 contains 13 residues. Germline assignment: CDR1 GTSNPN and CDR2 SVGIG (reference sequence). For the CDR3, the DNA is TGTGCCTGGAGGGGGGCTGGGGTGGTCGGCTACACCTTC. Protein sequence: CAWRGAGVVGYTF.

The V and J genes are TRBV29-1 and TRBJ1-1, with 9 bases aligning to TRBD1. The V gene end was trimmed by 2 bases and the J gene end by 6 bases; junction bases not matched to a gene: 7. The V gene's germline CDR1 is SQVTM and CDR2 ANQGSEA. This CDR3 spans 14 amino acids. CDR3 nucleotides: TGCAGCGTTGAATTAGGACAGGGGACCGCTGAAGCTTTCTTT. Encoded protein: CSVELGQGTAEAFF.